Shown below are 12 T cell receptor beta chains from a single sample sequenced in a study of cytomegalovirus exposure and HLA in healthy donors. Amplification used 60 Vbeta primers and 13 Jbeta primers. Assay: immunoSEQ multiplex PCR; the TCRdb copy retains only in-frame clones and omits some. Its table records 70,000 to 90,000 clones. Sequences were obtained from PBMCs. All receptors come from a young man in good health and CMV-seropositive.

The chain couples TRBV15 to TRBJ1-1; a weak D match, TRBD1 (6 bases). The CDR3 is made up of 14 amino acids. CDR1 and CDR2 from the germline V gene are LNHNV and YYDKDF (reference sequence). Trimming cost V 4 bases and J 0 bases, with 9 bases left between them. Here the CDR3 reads CATSIGQMNTEAFF. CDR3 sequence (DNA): TGTGCCACCAGCATAGGACAGATGAACACTGAAGCTTTCTTT.

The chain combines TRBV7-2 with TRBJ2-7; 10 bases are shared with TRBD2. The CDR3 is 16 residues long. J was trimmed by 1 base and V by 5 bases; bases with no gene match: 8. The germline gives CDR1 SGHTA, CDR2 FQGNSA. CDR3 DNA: TGTGCCAGCAGCCCGATGACGGGACTAGCGTCCTACGAGCAGTACTTC. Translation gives CASSPMTGLASYEQYF.

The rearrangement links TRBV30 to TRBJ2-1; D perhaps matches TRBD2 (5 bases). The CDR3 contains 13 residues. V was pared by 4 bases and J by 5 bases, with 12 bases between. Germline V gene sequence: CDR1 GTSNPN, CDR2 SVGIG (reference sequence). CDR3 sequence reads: CAWTRTFNNEQFF. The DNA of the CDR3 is TGTGCCTGGACTAGGACTTTCAACAATGAGCAGTTCTTC.

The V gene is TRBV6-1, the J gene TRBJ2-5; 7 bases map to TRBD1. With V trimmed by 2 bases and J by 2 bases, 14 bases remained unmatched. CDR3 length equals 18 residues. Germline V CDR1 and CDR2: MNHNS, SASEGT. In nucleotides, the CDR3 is TGTGCCAGCAGTGAATGGACCCGGTACAGGGGACATCAAGAGACCCAGTACTTC. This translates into CASSEWTRYRGHQETQYF.

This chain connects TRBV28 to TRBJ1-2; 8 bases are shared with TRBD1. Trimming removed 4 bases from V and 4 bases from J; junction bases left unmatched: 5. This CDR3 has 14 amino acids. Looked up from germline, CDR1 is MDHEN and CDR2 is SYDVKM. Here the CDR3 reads CASSSTGTGYGYTF. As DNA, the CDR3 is TGTGCCAGCAGTTCTACCGGGACAGGCTATGGCTACACCTTC.

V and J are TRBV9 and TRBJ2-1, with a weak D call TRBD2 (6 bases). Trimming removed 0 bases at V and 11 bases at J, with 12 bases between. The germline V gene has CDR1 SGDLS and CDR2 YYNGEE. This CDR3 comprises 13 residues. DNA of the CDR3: TGTGCCAGCAGCGTAGAAGGCGGGGCCAAGCAGTTCTTC. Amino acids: CASSVEGGAKQFF.

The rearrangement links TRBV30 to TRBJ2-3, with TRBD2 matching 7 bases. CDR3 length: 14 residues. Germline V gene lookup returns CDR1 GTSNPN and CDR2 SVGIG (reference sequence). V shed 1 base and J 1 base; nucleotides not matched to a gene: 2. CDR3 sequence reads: CAWSAGGGTDTQYF. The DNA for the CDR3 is TGTGCCTGGAGTGCGGGGGGTGGCACAGATACGCAGTATTTT.

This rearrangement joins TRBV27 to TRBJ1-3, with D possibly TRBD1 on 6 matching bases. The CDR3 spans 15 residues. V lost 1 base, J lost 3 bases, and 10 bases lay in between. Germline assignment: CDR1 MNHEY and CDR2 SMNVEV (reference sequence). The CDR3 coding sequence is TGTGCCAGCAGTTTATACAGGGACGGTGGAAACACCATATATTTT. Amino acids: CASSLYRDGGNTIYF.

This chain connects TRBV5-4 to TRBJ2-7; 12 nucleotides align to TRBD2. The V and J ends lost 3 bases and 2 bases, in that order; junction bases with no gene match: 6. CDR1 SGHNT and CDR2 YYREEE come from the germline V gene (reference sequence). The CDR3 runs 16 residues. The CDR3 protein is CASSSEWTSGAYEQYF. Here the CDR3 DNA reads TGTGCCAGCAGCTCTGAATGGACTAGCGGGGCCTACGAGCAGTACTTC.

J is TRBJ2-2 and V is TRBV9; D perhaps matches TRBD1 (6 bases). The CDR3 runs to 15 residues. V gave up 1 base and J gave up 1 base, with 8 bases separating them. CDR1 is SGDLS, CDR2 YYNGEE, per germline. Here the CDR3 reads CASSVPTGNTGELFF. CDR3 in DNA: TGTGCCAGCAGCGTACCGACAGGGAACACCGGGGAGCTGTTTTTT.

CDR3 loop: CASSIDEVLYTF. CDR3 nucleotides: TGTGCCAGCAGTATTGACGAGGTTCTCTACACCTTC. The chain combines TRBV5-6 with TRBJ1-2; D ambiguous. Germline lookup yields CDR1 SGHDT and CDR2 YYEEEE. V lost 5 bases and J lost 10, with 15 bases in between. The CDR3 runs to 12 residues. The entire variable domain, with the rest obtained from reference TRBV5-6 and TRBJ1-2, is as follows: DAGVTQSPTHLIKTRGQQVTLRCSPKSGHDTVSWYQQALGQGPQFIFQYYEEEERQRGNFPDRFSGHQFPNYSSELNVNALLLGDSALYLCASSIDEVLYTFGSGTRLTVV.

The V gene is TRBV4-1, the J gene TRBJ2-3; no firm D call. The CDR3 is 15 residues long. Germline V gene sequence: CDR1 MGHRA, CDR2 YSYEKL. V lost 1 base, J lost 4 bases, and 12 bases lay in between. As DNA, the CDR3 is TGCGCCAGCAGCCAAGTCCCTTTGAGCGCAGATACGCAGTATTTT. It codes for CASSQVPLSADTQYF.